Following are 16 T cell receptor beta chains from one sample sequenced in a study of T cell responses to AZD1222 COVID-19 vaccine (dated by TCRdb to the early 2020s). The library was produced with the immunoSEQ multiplex PCR assay. TCRdb stores this immuneACCESS table with in-frame sequences only. Part of the clones is absent; in the studies checked, under half of the shortfall reflects unresolved V genes, and no reason is known for the rest. Present in this sample are about 130,000 clones, about 93% of which were seen just once. Of the sample, less than 4.5% falls within the top ten clones. The time point label, as the study defines it: baseline before first vaccination. The sequencing here drew on peripheral blood, taken on day 0 of AZD1222 vaccination. These receptors all come from an adult in good health.

The chain uses TRBV30 and TRBJ1-2; D possibly corresponds to TRBD1 (5 bases). The CDR3 is 13 amino acids. The germline CDR1 and CDR2 sequences are GTSNPN and SVGIG (reference sequence). The V end was cut by 1 base, the J end by 1 base, with 7 bases between. The CDR3 nucleotides read TGTGCCTGGAGTGCCCAGGGTAACTATGGCTACACCTTC. This gives the protein CAWSAQGNYGYTF.

Written as DNA, the CDR3 is TGCGCCAGCAGCACGCCGGACAGCCTAAGCTCTGGAAACACCATATATTTT. Protein product: CASSTPDSLSSGNTIYF. The J gene is TRBJ1-3, the V gene TRBV5-1; D is possibly TRBD1 (6 bases). The germline V gene has CDR1 SGHRS and CDR2 YFSETQ. The V and J ends lost 4 bases and 0 bases respectively, with 17 bases between them. This CDR3 comprises 17 residues. Drawing the rest from reference TRBV5-1 and TRBJ1-3, the complete variable domain is KAGVTQTPRYLIKTRGQQVTLSCSPISGHRSVSWYQQTPGQGLQFLFEYFSETQRNKGNFPGRFSGRQFSNSRSEMNVSTLELGDSALYLCASSTPDSLSSGNTIYFGEGSWLTVV.

The chain couples TRBV19 to TRBJ2-1; the D gene is possibly TRBD2 (8 bases). This CDR3 region has 17 residues. Germline V CDR1 and CDR2: LNHDA, SQIVND (reference sequence). With 3 bases removed from V and 7 bases from J, the gap between germline ends came to 22 bases. CDR3 sequence (DNA): TGTGCCAGTAGTATGACAGGGATGAGCGGGAGTAGGAATGAGCAGTTCTTC. Residues: CASSMTGMSGSRNEQFF. The variable domain in full, completed from reference TRBV19 and TRBJ2-1, reads DGGITQSPKYLFRKEGQNVTLSCEQNLNHDAMYWYRQDPGQGLRLIYYSQIVNDFQKGDIAEGYSVSREKKESFPLTVTSAQKNPTAFYLCASSMTGMSGSRNEQFFGPGTRLTVL.

The chain recombines TRBV5-4 with TRBJ1-2; 7 bases match TRBD1. The CDR3 loop spans 17 amino acids. Germline assignment: CDR1 SGHNT and CDR2 YYREEE (reference sequence). V gave up 1 base and J gave up 6 bases; unmatched junction bases: 15. The CDR3 loop is CASSLPPPGPRGDGYTF. The CDR3 nucleotides read TGTGCCAGCAGCTTGCCTCCTCCGGGCCCCAGGGGGGATGGCTACACCTTC.

V is TRBV28 and J is TRBJ1-4, with 7 bases that match TRBD1. This CDR3 spans 14 amino acids. Germline CDR1 and CDR2: MDHEN and SYDVKM. Trimming at V came to 7 bases and at J to 6 bases, leaving 8 bases not matched to a gene. The CDR3 bases are TGTGCCAGCACCATACAGGGGCCAGATGAAAAACTGTTTTTT. This codes for CASTIQGPDEKLFF. Full variable domain (outside the CDR3, taken from reference TRBV28 and TRBJ1-4): DVKVTQSSRYLVKRTGEKVFLECVQDMDHENMFWYRQDPGLGLRLIYFSYDVKMKEKGDIPEGYSVSREKKERFSLILESASTNQTSMYLCASTIQGPDEKLFFGSGTQLSVL.

V gene TRBV24-1 combines with J gene TRBJ2-5, with TRBD2 as a possible D gene (6 bases). Between the trimmed V and J ends, which lost 3 bases and 3 bases, there was a span of 7 bases. Looked up from germline, CDR1 is KGHDR and CDR2 is SFDVKD. The CDR3 covers 13 residues. In DNA form, the CDR3 reads TGTGCCACCAGTGATGCGGGGAAAGAGACCCAGTACTTC. It encodes CATSDAGKETQYF.

V gene TRBV10-1 combines with J gene TRBJ2-7; TRBD1 aligns across 8 bases. This CDR3 has 14 residues. The J segment lost 5 bases and the V segment lost 6 bases, leaving 9 bases of the junction unmatched. The germline CDR1 and CDR2 sequences are WNHNN and SYGVQD (reference sequence). The CDR3 DNA is TGCGCCAGCAGCCATCGGACAGGGACGCACGAGCAGTACTTC. It yields the protein CASSHRTGTHEQYF.

V is TRBV5-1 and J is TRBJ1-1; possible D gene TRBD1, 6 bases. The CDR3 extends over 14 amino acids. Germline CDR1 and CDR2: SGHRS and YFSETQ. The germline V and J ends were trimmed by 0 bases and 4 bases, with 10 bases remaining between them. CDR3 loop: CASSLEGGSTEAFF. CDR3 bases: TGCGCCAGCAGCTTGGAAGGGGGGAGCACTGAAGCTTTCTTT.

The rearrangement links TRBV27 to TRBJ2-7; 7 bases line up with TRBD2. This CDR3 is 15 amino acids long. Per germline, CDR1 MNHEY and CDR2 SMNVEV (reference sequence). The V gene end was trimmed by 0 bases and the J gene end by 3 bases; junction bases not matched to a gene: 5. As DNA, the CDR3 is TGTGCCAGCAGTTTATCGTGGCTAGCGGTCTACGAGCAGTACTTC. It specifies CASSLSWLAVYEQYF.

The V gene is TRBV12-3 or TRBV12-4, the J gene TRBJ2-7; D uncertain. The germline V and J ends were trimmed by 7 bases and 3 bases, with 10 bases remaining between them. CDR3 length: 12 residues. The CDR3: CASTRTDYEQYF. CDR3 DNA sequence: TGTGCCAGCACCCGGACGGACTACGAGCAGTACTTC.

This chain links TRBV19 with TRBJ1-4; D gene ambiguous. With 7 bases removed from V and 8 bases from J, the gap between germline ends came to 20 bases. The CDR3 totals 15 residues. CDR1 and CDR2 (germline): LNHDA, SQIVND (reference sequence). The CDR3 loop is CASTFKIFKREKLFF. CDR3 sequence (DNA): TGTGCCAGTACCTTCAAGATCTTTAAGCGGGAAAAACTGTTTTTT.

This chain joins TRBV6-6 and TRBJ2-4; D perhaps matches TRBD1 (5 bases). Germline loops: CDR1 MNHNY, CDR2 SVGAGI (reference sequence). This CDR3 has 12 amino acids. The V end was cut by 4 bases, the J end by 10 bases, with 11 bases between. The CDR3 reads CASSLGANIQYF. The DNA of the CDR3 is TGTGCCAGCAGTTTAGGGGCCAATATTCAGTACTTC.

The rearrangement links TRBV24-1 to TRBJ2-3, with D uncertain. V gave up 12 bases and J gave up 6 bases, with 12 bases separating them. Germline V gene data show CDR1 as KGHDR and CDR2 as SFDVKD. CDR3 length equals 11 residues. This chain's CDR3 is CASILGDTQYF. CDR3 DNA sequence: TGTGCCTCCATTTTAGGGGATACGCAGTATTTT.

V usage is TRBV12-5 and J usage is TRBJ1-1; D possibly corresponds to TRBD1 (5 bases). This CDR3 has 13 amino acids. With 10 bases removed from V and 3 bases from J, the gap between germline ends came to 15 bases. The germline V gene has CDR1 LGHNT and CDR2 FRNRAP. DNA for the CDR3: TGTGCTATGGGGAGGGCCAGGGACACTGAAGCTTTCTTT. Protein sequence: CAMGRARDTEAFF.

The rearrangement joins TRBV24-1 to TRBJ2-1; D could derive from TRBD1 or TRBD2 (5 bases each). V lost 5 bases and J 0 bases, leaving 16 bases between the germline ends. CDR3 length: 17 amino acids. Per the germline V gene, CDR1 is KGHDR and CDR2 is SFDVKD. The CDR3 loop reads CATSGGPRASSYNEQFF. As DNA, the CDR3 is TGTGCCACCAGTGGGGGACCCAGGGCTAGCTCCTACAATGAGCAGTTCTTC.

J is TRBJ2-7 and V is TRBV28, with D possibly being TRBD2 (6 bases). The CDR3 spans 15 residues. Germline lookup yields CDR1 MDHEN and CDR2 SYDVKM. Trimming took off 7 bases at V and 0 bases at J, with 16 bases between the two ends. CDR3 sequence (DNA): TGTGCCAGCACCCCAGCTACCGGGAGCTCCTACGAGCAGTACTTC. The encoded protein is CASTPATGSSYEQYF.